This T cell receptor (beta chain) originates from a study of beta chain features in type 1 diabetes. This clone was seen only a few times. TCRB transcripts that were expressed got sequenced, as all of the isolated RNA had been reverse transcribed. Sequencing was performed with immunoSEQ multiplex PCR; in TCRdb, only in-frame clones are kept and a portion is missing. Among under 450,000 clones listed, about 15% were seen once. This receptor was obtained from a young man in good health. What was sequenced was naive CD4+ T cells from blood.

The CDR3 nucleotides read TGTGCCAGCAGCTTAAAGGGTCGCACCGGGGAGCTGTTTTTT. Amino acid sequence: CASSLKGRTGELFF. The chain has TRBV7-9 and TRBJ2-2; D remains ambiguous. The CDR3 length is 14 residues. V lost 2 bases and J lost 4, with 8 bases in between. CDR1 SEHNR and CDR2 FQNEAQ come from the germline V gene (reference sequence).